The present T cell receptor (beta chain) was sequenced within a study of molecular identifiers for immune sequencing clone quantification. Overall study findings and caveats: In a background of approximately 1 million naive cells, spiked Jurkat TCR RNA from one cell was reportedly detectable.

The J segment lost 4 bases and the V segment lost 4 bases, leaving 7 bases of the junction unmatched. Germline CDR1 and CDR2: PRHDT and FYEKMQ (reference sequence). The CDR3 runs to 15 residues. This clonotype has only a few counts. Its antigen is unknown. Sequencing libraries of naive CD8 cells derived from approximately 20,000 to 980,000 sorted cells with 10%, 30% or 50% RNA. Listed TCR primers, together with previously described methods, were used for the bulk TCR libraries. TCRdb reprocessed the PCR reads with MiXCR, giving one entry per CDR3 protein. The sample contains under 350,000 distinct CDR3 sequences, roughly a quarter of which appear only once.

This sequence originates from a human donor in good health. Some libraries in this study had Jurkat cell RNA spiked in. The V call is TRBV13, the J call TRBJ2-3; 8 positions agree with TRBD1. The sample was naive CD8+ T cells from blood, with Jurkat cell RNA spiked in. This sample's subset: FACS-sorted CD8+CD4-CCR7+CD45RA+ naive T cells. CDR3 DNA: TGTGCCAGCAGCTCAGACGGACAGGGCGCAGATACGCAGTATTTT. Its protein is CASSSDGQGADTQYF.